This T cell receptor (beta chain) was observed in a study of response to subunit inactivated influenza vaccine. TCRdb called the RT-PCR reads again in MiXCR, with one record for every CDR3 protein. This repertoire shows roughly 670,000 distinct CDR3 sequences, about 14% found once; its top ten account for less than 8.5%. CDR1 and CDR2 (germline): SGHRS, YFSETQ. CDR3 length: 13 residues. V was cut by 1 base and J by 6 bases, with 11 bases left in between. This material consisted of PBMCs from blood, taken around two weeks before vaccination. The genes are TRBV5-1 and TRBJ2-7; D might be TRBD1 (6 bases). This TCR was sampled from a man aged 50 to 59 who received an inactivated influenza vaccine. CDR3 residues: CASSLWGQSEQYF. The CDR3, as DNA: TGCGCCAGCAGCTTGTGGGGGCAGAGCGAGCAGTACTTC.